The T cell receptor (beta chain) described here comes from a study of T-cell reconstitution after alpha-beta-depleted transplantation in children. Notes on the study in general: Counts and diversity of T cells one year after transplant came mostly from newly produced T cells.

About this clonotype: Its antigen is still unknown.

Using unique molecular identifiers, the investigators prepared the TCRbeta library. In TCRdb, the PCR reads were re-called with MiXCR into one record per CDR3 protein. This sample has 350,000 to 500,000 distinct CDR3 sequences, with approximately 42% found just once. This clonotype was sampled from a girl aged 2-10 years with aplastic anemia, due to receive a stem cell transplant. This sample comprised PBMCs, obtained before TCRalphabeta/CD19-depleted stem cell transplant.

In nucleotides, the CDR3 is TGCAGCGTCAGGTTACCCCTCGGACAGCCACCCTATGGCTACACCTTC. This codes for CSVRLPLGQPPYGYTF. The rearrangement joins TRBV29-1 to TRBJ1-2; a possible D gene is TRBD1 (6 bases). Trimming stripped 6 bases from V and 4 bases from J, with 24 bases between. The CDR3 has 16 amino acids. The germline gives CDR1 SQVTM, CDR2 ANQGSEA.